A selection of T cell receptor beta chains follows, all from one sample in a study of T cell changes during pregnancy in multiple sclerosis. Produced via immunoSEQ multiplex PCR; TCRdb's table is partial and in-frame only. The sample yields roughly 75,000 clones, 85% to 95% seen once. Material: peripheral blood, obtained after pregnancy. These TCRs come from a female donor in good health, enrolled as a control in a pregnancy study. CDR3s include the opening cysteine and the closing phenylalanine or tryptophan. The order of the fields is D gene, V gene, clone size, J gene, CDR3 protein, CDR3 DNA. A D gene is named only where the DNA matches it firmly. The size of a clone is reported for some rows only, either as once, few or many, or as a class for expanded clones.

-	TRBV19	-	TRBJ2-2	CASSIRGSGELFF	TGTGCCAGTAGTATCCGGGGTAGCGGGGAGCTGTTTTTT
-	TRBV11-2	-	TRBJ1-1	CASSLSEGTEAFF	TGTGCCAGCAGCTTGAGCGAGGGCACTGAAGCTTTCTTT
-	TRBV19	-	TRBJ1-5	CASATGISNQPQHF	TGTGCCAGTGCGACAGGAATTAGCAATCAGCCCCAGCATTTT
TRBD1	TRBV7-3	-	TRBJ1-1	CASSQGQGNTEAFF	TGTGCCAGCAGCCAGGGACAGGGGAACACTGAAGCTTTCTTT
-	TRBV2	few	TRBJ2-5	CATTRLEFQETQYF	TGTGCCACCACCCGCTTGGAGTTCCAAGAGACCCAGTACTTC
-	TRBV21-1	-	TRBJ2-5	CASSKDGWECQETQYF	TGTGCCAGCAGCAAAGATGGGTGGGAGTGCCAAGAGACCCAGTACTTC
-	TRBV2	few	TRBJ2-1	CASRPAQGENEQFF	TGTGCCAGCAGACCAGCACAAGGGGAAAATGAGCAGTTCTTC
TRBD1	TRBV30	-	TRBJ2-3	CAWSGDRGSTDTQYF	TGTGCCTGGAGTGGTGACAGGGGAAGCACAGATACGCAGTATTTT
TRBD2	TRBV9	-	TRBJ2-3	CASSVGVAGGPDTQYF	TGTGCCAGCAGCGTAGGGGTAGCGGGGGGGCCAGATACGCAGTATTTT
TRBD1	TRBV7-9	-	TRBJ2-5	CASSVRQGGETQYF	TGTGCCAGCAGCGTTCGACAGGGGGGAGAGACCCAGTACTTC
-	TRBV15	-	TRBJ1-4	CATSPQGMRKKLFF	TGTGCCACCAGCCCACAGGGAATGCGTAAGAAACTGTTTTTT
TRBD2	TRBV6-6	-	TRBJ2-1	CASLPSGTNEQFF	TGTGCCAGCCTGCCAAGCGGGACCAATGAGCAGTTCTTC
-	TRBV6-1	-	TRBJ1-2	CASSEAVTGYGYTF	TGTGCCAGCAGTGAAGCGGTCACAGGTTATGGCTACACCTTC